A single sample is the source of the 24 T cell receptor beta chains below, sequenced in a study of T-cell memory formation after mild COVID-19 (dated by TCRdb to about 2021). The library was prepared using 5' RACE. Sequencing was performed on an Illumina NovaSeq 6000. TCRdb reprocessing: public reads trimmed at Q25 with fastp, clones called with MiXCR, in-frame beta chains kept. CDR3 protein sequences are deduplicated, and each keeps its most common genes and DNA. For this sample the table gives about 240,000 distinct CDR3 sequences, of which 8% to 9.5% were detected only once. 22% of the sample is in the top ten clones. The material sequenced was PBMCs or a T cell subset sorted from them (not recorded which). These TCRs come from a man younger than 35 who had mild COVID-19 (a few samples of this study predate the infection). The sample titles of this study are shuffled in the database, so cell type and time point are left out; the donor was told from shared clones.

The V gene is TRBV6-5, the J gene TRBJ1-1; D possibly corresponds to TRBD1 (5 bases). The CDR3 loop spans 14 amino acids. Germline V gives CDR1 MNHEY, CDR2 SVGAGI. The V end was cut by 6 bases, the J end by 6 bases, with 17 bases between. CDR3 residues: CASRWGGELAEAFF. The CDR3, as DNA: TGTGCCAGCAGATGGGGAGGGGAACTCGCTGAAGCTTTCTTT.

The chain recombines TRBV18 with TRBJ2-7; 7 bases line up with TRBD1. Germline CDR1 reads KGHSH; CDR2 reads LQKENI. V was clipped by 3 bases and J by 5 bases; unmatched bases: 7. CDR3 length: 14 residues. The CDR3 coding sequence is TGTGCCAGCTCACCCGGGACAGCACCTGACGAGCAGTACTTC. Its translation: CASSPGTAPDEQYF.

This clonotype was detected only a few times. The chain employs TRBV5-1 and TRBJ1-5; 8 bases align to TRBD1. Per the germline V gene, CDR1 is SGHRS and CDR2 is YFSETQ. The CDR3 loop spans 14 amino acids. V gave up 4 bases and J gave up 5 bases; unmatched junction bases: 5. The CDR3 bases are TGCGCCAGCAGCCCCCAACAGGGGGATCAGCCCCAGCATTTT. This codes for CASSPQQGDQPQHF.

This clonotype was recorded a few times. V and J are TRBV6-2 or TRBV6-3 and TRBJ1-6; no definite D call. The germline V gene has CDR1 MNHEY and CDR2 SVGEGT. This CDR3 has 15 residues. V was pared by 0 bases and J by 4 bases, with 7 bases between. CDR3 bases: TGTGCCAGCAGTTACTCGAGCGGTTATAATTCACCCCTCCACTTT. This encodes CASSYSSGYNSPLHF.

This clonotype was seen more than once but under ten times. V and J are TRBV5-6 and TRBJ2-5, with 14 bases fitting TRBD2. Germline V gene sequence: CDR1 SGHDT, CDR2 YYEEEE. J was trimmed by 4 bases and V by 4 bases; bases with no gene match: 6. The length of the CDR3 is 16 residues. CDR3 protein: CASSTGLAGGGETQYF. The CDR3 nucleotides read TGTGCCAGCAGCACCGGACTAGCGGGGGGCGGAGAGACCCAGTACTTC.

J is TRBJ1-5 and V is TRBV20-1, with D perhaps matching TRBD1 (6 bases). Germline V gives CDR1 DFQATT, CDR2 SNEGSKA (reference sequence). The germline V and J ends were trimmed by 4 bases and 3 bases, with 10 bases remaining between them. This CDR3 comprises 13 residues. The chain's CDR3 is CSATGQNNQPQHF. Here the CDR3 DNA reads TGCAGTGCTACGGGACAAAACAATCAGCCCCAGCATTTT.

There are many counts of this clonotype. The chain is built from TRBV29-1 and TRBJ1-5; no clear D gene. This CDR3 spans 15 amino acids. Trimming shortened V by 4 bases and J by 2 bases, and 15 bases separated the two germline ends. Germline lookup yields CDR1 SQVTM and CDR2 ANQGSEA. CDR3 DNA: TGCAGCGTTGGTGATGGGTTGCTCGGCAATCAGCCCCAGCATTTT. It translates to CSVGDGLLGNQPQHF.

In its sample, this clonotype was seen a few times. The CDR3 bases are TGTGCCAGCAGCGTCCCAGCGGGCCTCAGCTCCTACAATGAGCAGTTCTTC. It translates to CASSVPAGLSSYNEQFF. This rearrangement joins TRBV7-9 to TRBJ2-1; TRBD2 might be the D (6 bases). The germline V gene encodes CDR1 SEHNR and CDR2 FQNEAQ (reference sequence). The CDR3 contains 17 residues. The V end lost 5 bases, the J end lost 0 bases, and 17 bases lay between the germline ends.

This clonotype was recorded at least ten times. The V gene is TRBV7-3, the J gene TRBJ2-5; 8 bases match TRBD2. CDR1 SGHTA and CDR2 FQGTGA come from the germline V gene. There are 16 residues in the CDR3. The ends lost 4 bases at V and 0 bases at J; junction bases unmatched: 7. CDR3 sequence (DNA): TGTGCCAGCAGCTCCAACGGGGGGGCGAACCAAGAGACCCAGTACTTC. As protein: CASSSNGGANQETQYF.

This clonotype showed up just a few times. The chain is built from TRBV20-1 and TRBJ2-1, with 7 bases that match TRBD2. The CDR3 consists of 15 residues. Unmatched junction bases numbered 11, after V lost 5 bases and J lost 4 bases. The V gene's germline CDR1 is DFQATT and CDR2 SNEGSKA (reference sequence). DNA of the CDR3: TGCAGTGCTGTGCCTCCCAGCGGGGTGTACAATGAGCAGTTCTTC. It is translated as CSAVPPSGVYNEQFF.

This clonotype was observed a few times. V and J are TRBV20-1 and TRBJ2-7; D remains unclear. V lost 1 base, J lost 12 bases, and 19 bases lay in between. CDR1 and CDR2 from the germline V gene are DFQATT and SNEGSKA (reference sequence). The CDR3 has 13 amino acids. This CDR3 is CSARGVRRAMVYF. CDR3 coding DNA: TGCAGTGCTAGAGGGGTTCGAAGGGCTATGGTGTACTTC.

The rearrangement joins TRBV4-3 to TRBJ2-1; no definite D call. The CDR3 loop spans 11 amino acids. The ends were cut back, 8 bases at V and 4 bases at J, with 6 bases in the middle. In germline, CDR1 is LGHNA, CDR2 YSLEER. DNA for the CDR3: TGCGCCAGCGGTTTTTACAATGAGCAGTTCTTC. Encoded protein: CASGFYNEQFF.

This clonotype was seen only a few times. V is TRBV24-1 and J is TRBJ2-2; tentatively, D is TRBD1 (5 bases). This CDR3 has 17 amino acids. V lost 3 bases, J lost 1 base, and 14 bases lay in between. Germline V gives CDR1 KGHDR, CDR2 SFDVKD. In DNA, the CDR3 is TGTGCCACCAGTGATAGAGCTGGGGCTCGGAACACCGGGGAGCTGTTTTTT. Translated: CATSDRAGARNTGELFF.

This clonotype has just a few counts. The CDR3 DNA reads as TGCGCCAGCAGCCAAGATTTCGGCAGGGGGGTCTTGGTAGGGAACACTGAAGCTTTCTTT. The encoded protein is CASSQDFGRGVLVGNTEAFF. The chain employs TRBV4-3 and TRBJ1-1; 7 bases agree with TRBD1. This CDR3 comprises 20 residues. V shed 0 bases, J shed 1 base, and the junction held 17 bases outside the gene matches. Germline V gene sequence: CDR1 LGHNA, CDR2 YSLEER.

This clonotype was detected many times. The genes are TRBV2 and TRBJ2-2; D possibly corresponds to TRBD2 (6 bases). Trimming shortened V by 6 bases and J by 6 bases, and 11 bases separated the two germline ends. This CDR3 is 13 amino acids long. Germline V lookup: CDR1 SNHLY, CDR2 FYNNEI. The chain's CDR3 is CASRVREAGELFF. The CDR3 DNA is TGTGCCAGCAGGGTCAGGGAGGCCGGGGAGCTGTTTTTT.

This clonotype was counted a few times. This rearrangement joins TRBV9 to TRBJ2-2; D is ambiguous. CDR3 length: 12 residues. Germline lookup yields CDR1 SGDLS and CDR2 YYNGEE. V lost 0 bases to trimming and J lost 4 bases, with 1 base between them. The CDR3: CASSVGTGELFF. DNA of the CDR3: TGTGCCAGCAGCGTAGGCACCGGGGAGCTGTTTTTT.

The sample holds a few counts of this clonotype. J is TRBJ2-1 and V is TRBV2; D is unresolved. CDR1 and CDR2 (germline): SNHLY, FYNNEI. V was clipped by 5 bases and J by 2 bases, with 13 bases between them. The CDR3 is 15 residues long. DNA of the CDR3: TGTGCCAGCAGTAGGGCCTTACTGCCCTACAATGAGCAGTTCTTC. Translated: CASSRALLPYNEQFF.

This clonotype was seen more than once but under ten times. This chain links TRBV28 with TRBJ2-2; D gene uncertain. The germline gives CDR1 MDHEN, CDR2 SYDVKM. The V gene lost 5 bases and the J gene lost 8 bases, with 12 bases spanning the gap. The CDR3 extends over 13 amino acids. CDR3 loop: CASSPRGLGELFF. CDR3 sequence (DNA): TGTGCCAGCAGTCCGCGAGGCCTGGGGGAGCTGTTTTTT.

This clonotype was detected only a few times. Here the CDR3 DNA reads TGTGCCAGCAGCTCCAGGGTTTCTGGAAACACCATATATTTT. Amino acids: CASSSRVSGNTIYF. The rearrangement links TRBV7-2 to TRBJ1-3; D is possibly TRBD1 (5 bases). The CDR3 is 14 residues long. CDR1 and CDR2 (germline): SGHTA, FQGNSA. Trimming took 4 bases from V and 1 from J, leaving 8 bases between them.

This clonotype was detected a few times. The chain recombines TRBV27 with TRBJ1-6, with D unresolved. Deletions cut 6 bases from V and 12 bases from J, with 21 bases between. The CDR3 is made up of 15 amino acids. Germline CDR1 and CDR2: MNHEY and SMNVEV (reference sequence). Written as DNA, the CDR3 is TGTGCCAGCAGCCCGGCCGTAAACACAAGGTTACCCCTCCACTTT. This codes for CASSPAVNTRLPLHF.

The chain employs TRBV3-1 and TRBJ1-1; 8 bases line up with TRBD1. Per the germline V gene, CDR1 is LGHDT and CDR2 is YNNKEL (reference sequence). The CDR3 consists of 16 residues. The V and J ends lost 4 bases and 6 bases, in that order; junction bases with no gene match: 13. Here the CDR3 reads CASSRAGQGRGAEAFF. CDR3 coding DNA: TGTGCCAGCAGCCGCGCTGGACAGGGTCGGGGGGCTGAAGCTTTCTTT.

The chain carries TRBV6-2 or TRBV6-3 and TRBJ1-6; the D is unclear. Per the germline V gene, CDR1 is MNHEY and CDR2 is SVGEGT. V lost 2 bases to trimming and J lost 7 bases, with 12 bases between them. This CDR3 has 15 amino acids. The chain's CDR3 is CASSYRGSGNSPLHF. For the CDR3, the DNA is TGTGCCAGCAGTTACCGGGGATCGGGGAATTCACCCCTCCACTTT.

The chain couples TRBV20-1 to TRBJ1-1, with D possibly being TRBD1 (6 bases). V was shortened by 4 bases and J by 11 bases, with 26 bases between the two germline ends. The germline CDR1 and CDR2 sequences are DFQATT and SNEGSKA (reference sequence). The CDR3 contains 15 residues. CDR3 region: CSATHTPTGPNGAFF. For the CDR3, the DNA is TGCAGTGCTACGCACACTCCGACAGGCCCTAATGGGGCTTTCTTT.

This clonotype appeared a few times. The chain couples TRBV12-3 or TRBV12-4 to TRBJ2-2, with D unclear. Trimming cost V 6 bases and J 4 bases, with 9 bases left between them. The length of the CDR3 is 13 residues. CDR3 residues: CASSPNLTGELFF. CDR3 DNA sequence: TGTGCCAGCAGCCCAAACCTCACCGGGGAGCTGTTTTTT.